The 28 T cell receptor beta chains given below trace back to one sample, sequenced in a study of T cell repertoires in cytomegalovirus infection. TCRdb reprocessed the reads with MiXCR, giving one entry per CDR3 protein. The repertoire consists of roughly 600,000 distinct CDR3 sequences, with approximately 24% occurring once and the leading ten covering less than 10%. The sequenced sample was CD8+ T cells from PBMCs. These receptors all come from a human donor in good health (CMV status not recorded). Some clones in this sample may be carry-over from other donors' samples.

The V gene is TRBV2, the J gene TRBJ2-1; D remains ambiguous. CDR1 and CDR2 (germline): SNHLY, FYNNEI. The V and J ends lost 6 bases and 4 bases respectively, with 16 bases between them. This CDR3 region has 15 residues. Here the CDR3 DNA reads TGTGCCAGCAGGGCCCGTGGGGTCGGTTACAATGAGCAGTTCTTC. This encodes CASRARGVGYNEQFF.

This chain links TRBV20-1 with TRBJ2-7; 11 nucleotides line up with TRBD1. Trimming cost V 5 bases and J 1 base; bases outside gene matches: 10. Germline V lookup: CDR1 DFQATT, CDR2 SNEGSKA (reference sequence). The CDR3 has 16 residues. In nucleotides, the CDR3 is TGCAGTGCTGACAGGACAGGGGGCGCGGGATCCTACGAGCAGTACTTC. Its translation: CSADRTGGAGSYEQYF.

This clonotype was counted only a few times. The V gene is TRBV7-9, the J gene TRBJ2-5; 7 bases fit TRBD2. Germline-derived CDR1 and CDR2 are SEHNR and FQNEAQ (reference sequence). V was clipped by 4 bases and J by 10 bases; unmatched bases: 9. The CDR3 sequence is 13 residues long. This CDR3 reads CASSSSGVKDQYF. In DNA, the CDR3 is TGTGCCAGCAGCTCGAGCGGGGTAAAAGACCAGTACTTC.

CDR3 region: CSARDPGQLIYEQYF. The CDR3 bases are TGCAGTGCTAGAGATCCCGGCCAGCTGATCTACGAGCAGTACTTC. V gene TRBV20-1 combines with J gene TRBJ2-7; no definite D call. Trimming left V 0 bases short and J 3 bases short, with 15 bases between. Germline V gives CDR1 DFQATT, CDR2 SNEGSKA (reference sequence). CDR3 length equals 15 residues.

The DNA of the CDR3 is TGTGCCAGCAGTTACGGGGGGACTAGCGGGGAAGGACCCTACGAGCAGTACTTC. Protein product: CASSYGGTSGEGPYEQYF. The genes are TRBV6-2 or TRBV6-3 and TRBJ2-7; 13 bases line up with TRBD2. Germline V lookup: CDR1 MNHEY, CDR2 SVGEGT. With 2 bases clipped from V and 2 bases from J, the junction kept 9 bases outside the gene matches. The CDR3 runs to 18 residues.

V gene TRBV6-5 combines with J gene TRBJ1-2; D call uncertain. CDR1 is MNHEY and CDR2 is SVGAGI in the germline V gene. The V end was cut by 7 bases, the J end by 3 bases, with 15 bases between. The CDR3 is 14 amino acids. The CDR3 region is CASTTTSAHYGYTF. DNA of the CDR3: TGTGCCAGCACGACGACTAGCGCCCACTATGGCTACACCTTC.

V is TRBV10-3 and J is TRBJ2-7; no firm D call. V lost 5 bases and J 2 bases, leaving 13 bases between the germline ends. This CDR3 region has 14 residues. Germline V lookup: CDR1 ENHRY, CDR2 SYGVKD. CDR3 region: CAISNSSVTYEQYF. The CDR3 nucleotides read TGTGCCATCAGTAATTCTTCAGTTACCTACGAGCAGTACTTC.

This chain connects TRBV28 to TRBJ2-1; no clear D. Germline V gene data show CDR1 as MDHEN and CDR2 as SYDVKM. The ends were cut back, 4 bases at V and 4 bases at J, with 17 bases in the middle. CDR3 length: 16 residues. The CDR3 sequence: CASSSMSDDGYNEQFF. The CDR3 DNA is TGTGCCAGCAGTTCTATGTCCGACGACGGTTACAATGAGCAGTTCTTC.

This clonotype was counted at least ten times. This chain joins TRBV7-9 and TRBJ2-3, with a possible D match to TRBD2 (6 bases). V was pared by 5 bases and J by 5 bases, with 17 bases between. CDR3 length: 15 amino acids. Germline CDR1 is SEHNR and CDR2 is FQNEAQ (reference sequence). The CDR3 DNA sequence: TGTGCCAGCAGCCCCTCCGCGCGGGGAGAAGATACGCAGTATTTT. It encodes CASSPSARGEDTQYF.

The chain links TRBV12-3 or TRBV12-4 to TRBJ2-5; D unclear. The CDR3 totals 14 residues. Trimming cost V 6 bases and J 5 bases, with 16 bases left between them. The CDR3, as DNA: TGTGCCAGCAGCAGTTCAGATAGACCCGAGACCCAGTACTTC. It encodes CASSSSDRPETQYF.

The chain joins TRBV23-1 to TRBJ2-7; 8 bases map to TRBD2. TRBV23-1 is known as an ORF, though its function is uncertain. V lost 6 bases to trimming and J lost 2 bases; unmatched junction nucleotides: 6. This CDR3 has 14 amino acids. This chain's CDR3 is CASRERGYAYEQYF. The CDR3 nucleotides read TGCGCCAGCAGGGAGCGGGGGTATGCCTACGAGCAGTACTTC.

This clonotype was found a few times. The chain links TRBV7-6 to TRBJ2-2; TRBD1 aligns across 11 bases. The germline V gene encodes CDR1 SGHVS and CDR2 FNYEAQ. The ends lost 3 bases at V and 7 bases at J; junction bases unmatched: 4. The CDR3 is 15 residues long. The CDR3 bases are TGTGCCAGCAGCTTCGGGACAGGGGGAAGCGGGGAGCTGTTTTTT. Translating gives CASSFGTGGSGELFF.

As regards this clonotype: The junction departs from the called germline gene at one end, perhaps through a read error. The chain uses TRBV5-6 and TRBJ2-2; possibly TRBD1 for D (6 bases). In germline, CDR1 is SGHDT, CDR2 YYEEEE. This CDR3 region has 16 residues. In DNA, the CDR3 is TGTGCCAACAGCTTGGATGAACAGGGACCCACCGGGGAGCTGTTTTTT. Its protein product is CANSLDEQGPTGELFF.

CDR3 nucleotides: TGTGCCACCAGCAGCACGGATTCCTACAATGAGCAGTTCTTC. It is translated as CATSSTDSYNEQFF. The V gene is TRBV15, the J gene TRBJ2-1; D is undetermined. This CDR3 spans 14 amino acids. The germline CDR1 and CDR2 sequences are LNHNV and YYDKDF (reference sequence). V lost 3 bases to trimming and J lost 1 base, with 7 bases between them. Full variable domain (rest looked up from reference TRBV15 and TRBJ2-1): DAMVIQNPRYQVTQFGKPVTLSCSQTLNHNVMYWYQQKSSQAPKLLFHYYDKDFNNEADTPDNFQSRRPNTSFCFLDIRSPGLGDTAMYLCATSSTDSYNEQFFGPGTRLTVL.

The J gene is TRBJ1-5, the V gene TRBV29-1, with 8 positions matching TRBD1. Trimming removed 6 bases from V and 5 bases from J; junction bases left unmatched: 3. Germline V gene lookup returns CDR1 SQVTM and CDR2 ANQGSEA. The CDR3 has 12 residues. CDR3 region: CSVGQDDQPQHF. DNA of the CDR3: TGCAGCGTGGGACAGGATGATCAGCCCCAGCATTTT.

This clonotype was observed at least ten times. This chain connects TRBV28 to TRBJ2-3; unclear D gene. The CDR3 length is 14 residues. Trimming pared 5 bases from V and 1 base from J, leaving 10 bases between. Looked up from germline, CDR1 is MDHEN and CDR2 is SYDVKM. The CDR3 region is CASSADLGTDTQYF. The CDR3 nucleotides read TGTGCCAGCAGTGCCGACCTGGGCACAGATACGCAGTATTTT.

V usage is TRBV12-3 or TRBV12-4 and J usage is TRBJ1-1; D call uncertain. Deletions cut 2 bases from V and 6 bases from J, with 16 bases between. The CDR3 covers 15 residues. CDR3 loop: CASSLFDPRTAEAFF. The CDR3 DNA is TGTGCCAGCAGTTTATTCGACCCCAGAACGGCTGAAGCTTTCTTT.

This clonotype was counted many times. This CDR3 is CASSPGRGNEQFF. CDR3 sequence (DNA): TGTGCCAGCAGCCCCGGCAGGGGCAATGAGCAGTTCTTC. The V call is TRBV7-9, the J call TRBJ2-1; TRBD1 is a possible D gene (6 bases). Trimming pared 5 bases from V and 6 bases from J, leaving 11 bases between. This CDR3 has 13 residues. Germline V gene sequence: CDR1 SEHNR, CDR2 FQNEAQ (reference sequence). The full variable domain, with the rest looked up from reference TRBV7-9 and TRBJ2-1, is DTGVSQNPRHKITKRGQNVTFRCDPISEHNRLYWYRQTLGQGPEFLTYFQNEAQLEKSRLLSDRFSAERPKGSFSTLEIQRTEQGDSAMYLCASSPGRGNEQFFGPGTRLTVL.

In its sample, this clonotype was seen many times. V usage is TRBV6-5 and J usage is TRBJ1-1; TRBD1 matches at 8 bases. CDR1 MNHEY and CDR2 SVGAGI come from the germline V gene. The ends lost 2 bases at V and 2 bases at J; junction bases unmatched: 4. The CDR3 has 15 residues. The CDR3 region is CASSYPGQANTEAFF. In DNA form, the CDR3 reads TGTGCCAGCAGTTACCCGGGACAGGCAAACACTGAAGCTTTCTTT.

This rearrangement joins TRBV7-9 to TRBJ2-2; no reliable D call. Looked up from germline, CDR1 is SEHNR and CDR2 is FQNEAQ (reference sequence). V lost 7 bases and J lost 2, with 17 bases in between. The CDR3 spans 16 residues. The CDR3 nucleotides read TGTGCCAGCACCGGATATGTGATGGTAAACACCGGGGAGCTGTTTTTT. Translated, it gives CASTGYVMVNTGELFF.

This clonotype showed up just a few times. The chain recombines TRBV14 with TRBJ2-3, with D possibly matching TRBD1 (5 bases). The CDR3 totals 17 residues. V was shortened by 0 bases and J by 2 bases, with 15 bases between the two germline ends. In germline, CDR1 is SGHDN, CDR2 FVKESK. The CDR3, as DNA: TGTGCCAGCAGCCAAGATCAAAGGACACAATACACAGATACGCAGTATTTT. It specifies CASSQDQRTQYTDTQYF.

Note on this clonotype: A much larger clone differs by one base, so this may be a read error. This sequence joins TRBV7-6 and TRBJ1-5; tentatively, D is TRBD1 (5 bases). The V gene lost 6 bases and the J gene lost 10 bases, with 13 bases spanning the gap. Germline lookup yields CDR1 SGHVS and CDR2 FNYEAQ. The CDR3 runs to 12 residues. The CDR3 reads CASSSGDLPQHF. CDR3 nucleotide sequence: TGTGCCAGCAGTTCGGGGGACTTACCCCAGCATTTT.

The rearrangement links TRBV3-1 to TRBJ1-2; a weak D match, TRBD1 (6 bases). CDR3 length: 15 residues. The germline V gene has CDR1 LGHDT and CDR2 YNNKEL (reference sequence). Trimming took off 0 bases at V and 4 bases at J, with 12 bases between the two ends. The chain's CDR3 is CASSQETGLPYGYTF. The CDR3 DNA is TGTGCCAGCAGCCAAGAGACAGGCCTGCCCTATGGCTACACCTTC. The full variable domain, in which reference TRBV3-1 and TRBJ1-2 provide the parts outside the CDR3, is DTAVSQTPKYLVTQMGNDKSIKCEQNLGHDTMYWYKQDSKKFLKIMFSYNNKELIINETVPNRFSPKSPDKAHLNLHINSLELGDSAVYFCASSQETGLPYGYTFGSGTRLTVV.

The table lists this clonotype with many counts. J is TRBJ2-1 and V is TRBV7-2; D perhaps matches TRBD2 (5 bases). V was cut by 1 base and J by 9 bases, with 19 bases left in between. The CDR3 is 16 amino acids. From germline, CDR1 is SGHTA and CDR2 FQGNSA. This chain's CDR3 is CASSLDVSGVTGEQFF. CDR3 coding DNA: TGTGCCAGCAGCTTAGACGTAAGCGGCGTGACGGGTGAGCAGTTCTTC.

This clonotype was seen only a few times. The rearrangement joins TRBV4-1 to TRBJ1-2; possible D gene TRBD1, 5 bases. The germline V gene encodes CDR1 MGHRA and CDR2 YSYEKL. V was cut by 4 bases and J by 1 base, with 19 bases left in between. The CDR3 has 17 amino acids. The CDR3 nucleotides are TGCGCCAGCAGCCCGGCCTTCCAGGGCCTAATTAACTATGGCTACACCTTC. It encodes CASSPAFQGLINYGYTF.

The chain has TRBV5-8 and TRBJ2-3; 8 positions match TRBD2. V dropped 6 bases and J dropped 4; count of bases not matched to a gene: 4. The CDR3 runs to 13 residues. CDR1 is SGHTS, CDR2 YDEGEE, per germline. CDR3 coding DNA: TGTGCCAGCAACCGGGGGGGCGCAGATACGCAGTATTTT. It translates to CASNRGGADTQYF.

The rearrangement links TRBV2 to TRBJ2-7; tentatively, D is TRBD1 or TRBD2 (6 bases each). Germline loops: CDR1 SNHLY, CDR2 FYNNEI. With 8 bases removed from V and 4 bases from J, the gap between germline ends came to 18 bases. The CDR3 consists of 14 residues. The CDR3: CASGWAGDSYEQYF. The CDR3 DNA reads as TGTGCCAGCGGATGGGCAGGGGACTCGTACGAGCAGTACTTC. Variable domain in full (rest from reference TRBV2 and TRBJ2-7): EPEVTQTPSHQVTQMGQEVILRCVPISNHLYFYWYRQILGQKVEFLVSFYNNEISEKSEIFDDQFSVERPDGSNFTLKIRSTKLEDSAMYFCASGWAGDSYEQYFGPGTRLTVT.

V is TRBV12-3 or TRBV12-4 and J is TRBJ2-2; D gene unclear. V was trimmed by 8 bases and J by 4 bases, leaving 8 bases between them. The CDR3 runs to 12 residues. The CDR3 region has the DNA TGTGCCAGCTGGTCAAGCACCGGGGAGCTGTTTTTT. This sequence encodes CASWSSTGELFF.